The T cell receptor beta chain under discussion was sequenced for a study of cytomegalovirus exposure and HLA in healthy donors. Study-level results: Later analysis indicated greater clonal expansion among HLA-associated TCR beta chains than among equally common other chains. Cytomegalovirus-associated status was assigned to 164 TCR beta chains. Reportedly, HLA-A and HLA-B alleles of most subjects were accurately predicted from TCR beta.

In the case of this clone: Its antigen is unknown.

13 Jbeta primers and 60 Vbeta primers were used for the PCR. Measured with immunoSEQ multiplex PCR; TCRdb has only the in-frame clones, and not every one. The sample has under 200,000 clones, around 79% seen once. Germline loops: CDR1 MDHEN, CDR2 SYDVKM. The CDR3 runs 13 residues. V shed 6 bases and J shed 8 bases, with 14 bases lying between them. The sequence was collected from a woman in her thirties or forties in good health and CMV-seronegative. The genes are TRBV28 and TRBJ2-1, with TRBD1 as a possible D gene (5 bases). The specimen sequenced was PBMCs. This CDR3 is CASSRQGVHEQFF. CDR3 bases: TGTGCCAGCAGCCGGCAAGGGGTTCATGAGCAGTTCTTC.